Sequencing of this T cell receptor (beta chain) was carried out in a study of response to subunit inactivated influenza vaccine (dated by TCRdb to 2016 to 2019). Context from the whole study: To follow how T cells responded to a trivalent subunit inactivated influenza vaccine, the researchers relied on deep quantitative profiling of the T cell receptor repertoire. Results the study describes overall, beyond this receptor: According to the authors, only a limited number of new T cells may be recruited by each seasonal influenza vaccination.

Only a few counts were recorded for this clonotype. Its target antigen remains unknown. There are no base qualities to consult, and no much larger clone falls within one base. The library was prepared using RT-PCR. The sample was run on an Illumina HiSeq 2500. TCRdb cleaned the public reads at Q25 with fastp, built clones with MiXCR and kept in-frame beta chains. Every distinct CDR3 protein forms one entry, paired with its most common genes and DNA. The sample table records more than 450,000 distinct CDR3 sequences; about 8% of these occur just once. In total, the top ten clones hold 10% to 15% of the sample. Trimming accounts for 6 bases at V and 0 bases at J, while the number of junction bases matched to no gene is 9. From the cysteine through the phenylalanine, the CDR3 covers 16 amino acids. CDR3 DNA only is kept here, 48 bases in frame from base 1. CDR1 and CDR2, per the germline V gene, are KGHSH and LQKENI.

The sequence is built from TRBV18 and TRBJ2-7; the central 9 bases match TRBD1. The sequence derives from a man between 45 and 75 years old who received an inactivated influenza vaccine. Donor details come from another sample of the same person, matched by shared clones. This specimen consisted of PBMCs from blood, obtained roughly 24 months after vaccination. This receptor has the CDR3 CASSPGTGLNSYEQYF. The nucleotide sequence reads TGTGCCAGCTCTCCCGGGACAGGGCTTAACTCCTACGAGCAGTACTTC. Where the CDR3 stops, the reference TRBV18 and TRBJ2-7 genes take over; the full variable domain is NAGVMQNPRHLVRRRGQEARLRCSPMKGHSHVYWYRQLPEEGLKFMVYLQKENIIDESGMPKERFSAEFPKEGPSILRIQQVVRGDSAAYFCASSPGTGLNSYEQYFGPGTRLTVT.